Below are 15 T cell receptor beta chains sequenced from a single sample in a study of human T cells and chemical hapten exposure. TCRdb itself ran the RACE reads through MiXCR, one entry per CDR3 protein. The sample records under 150,000 distinct CDR3 sequences, roughly an eighth being singletons. The time point is: patch test 1, 2 weeks after DPC sensitization. Treatment noted: therapeutic diphenylcyclopropenone sensitization with weekly scalp DPC. Sequenced here: whole blood, sampled in connection with sensitization to the hapten diphenylcyclopropenone (DPC). These receptors originate from a woman in her forties or fifties with alopecia areata. Some clones in this sample may be carry-over from other donors' samples.

This clonotype has only a few counts. This chain links TRBV6-5 with TRBJ1-5; 7 bases agree with TRBD1. Unmatched junction bases numbered 7, after V lost 5 bases and J lost 6 bases. There are 14 residues in the CDR3. Germline CDR1 reads MNHEY; CDR2 reads SVGAGI. The CDR3 region is CASSRRQGAQPQHF. The CDR3 bases are TGTGCCAGCAGTCGCCGACAGGGAGCTCAGCCCCAGCATTTT.

This chain uses TRBV2 with TRBJ2-6; a possible D gene is TRBD2 (6 bases). The CDR3 is 15 residues long. CDR1 and CDR2 from the germline V gene are SNHLY and FYNNEI. V was trimmed by 4 bases and J by 0 bases, leaving 7 bases between them. The CDR3 DNA follows: TGTGCCAGCAGTGGGGGACTCTCTGGGGCCAACGTCCTGACTTTC. Translated, it gives CASSGGLSGANVLTF.

The chain carries TRBV7-2 and TRBJ2-5; 7 bases align to TRBD1. V shed 4 bases and J 2 bases; nucleotides not matched to a gene: 7. The length of the CDR3 is 15 residues. CDR1 is SGHTA and CDR2 is FQGNSA in the germline V gene. The CDR3 DNA reads as TGTGCCAGCAGCTCCCGGACAGGCAATCAAGAGACCCAGTACTTC. This sequence encodes CASSSRTGNQETQYF.

This clonotype was seen only a few times. The rearrangement links TRBV18 to TRBJ1-4; a possible D gene is TRBD1 (6 bases). The CDR3 length is 16 residues. V was shortened by 6 bases and J by 6 bases, with 20 bases between the two germline ends. Looked up from germline, CDR1 is KGHSH and CDR2 is LQKENI. For the CDR3, the DNA is TGTGCCAGCTCCCCCAAAGGAGAGGGGGGCTATGAAAAACTGTTTTTT. It specifies CASSPKGEGGYEKLFF. The variable domain in full, completed from reference TRBV18 and TRBJ1-4, reads NAGVMQNPRHLVRRRGQEARLRCSPMKGHSHVYWYRQLPEEGLKFMVYLQKENIIDESGMPKERFSAEFPKEGPSILRIQQVVRGDSAAYFCASSPKGEGGYEKLFFGSGTQLSVL.

The J gene is TRBJ2-7, the V gene TRBV7-6, with 13 bases aligning to TRBD2. This CDR3 comprises 15 residues. V lost 5 bases and J lost 5; bases outside the gene matches: 6. Germline loops: CDR1 SGHVS, CDR2 FNYEAQ. Written as DNA, the CDR3 is TGTGCCAGCAGCCTCCCCGGGACTAGCGGGAACGAGCAGTACTTC. It specifies CASSLPGTSGNEQYF.

This clonotype came up many times. The V gene is TRBV20-1, the J gene TRBJ2-3; TRBD2 aligns across 11 bases. Looked up from germline, CDR1 is DFQATT and CDR2 is SNEGSKA (reference sequence). This CDR3 comprises 15 residues. After removal of 4 bases from V and 5 bases from J, the junction contained 8 bases not matched to a gene. CDR3 residues: CSAKSGTSGLDTQYF. The CDR3 coding sequence is TGCAGTGCTAAATCCGGGACTAGCGGACTAGATACGCAGTATTTT.

The genes are TRBV18 and TRBJ2-5; 11 bases are shared with TRBD2. With 3 bases clipped from V and 2 bases from J, the junction kept 2 bases outside the gene matches. Per germline, CDR1 KGHSH and CDR2 LQKENI. The CDR3 is 15 residues long. The CDR3 nucleotides are TGTGCCAGCTCACCCAGGACTAGCGGGCAAGAGACCCAGTACTTC. Protein product: CASSPRTSGQETQYF.

This clonotype was detected many times. The J gene is TRBJ2-3, the V gene TRBV4-3; TRBD1 aligns across 10 bases. V was pared by 1 base and J by 5 bases, with 3 bases of the junction left unmatched. CDR1 is LGHNA, CDR2 YSLEER, per germline. The CDR3 is 15 amino acids. The CDR3 region is CASSQGQGAKDTQYF. The CDR3 region has the DNA TGCGCCAGCAGCCAAGGACAGGGGGCGAAAGATACGCAGTATTTT.

With respect to this clonotype: Possible read error: a much larger clone is one base away. The chain has TRBV12-3 or TRBV12-4 and TRBJ1-4; D is possibly TRBD1 (6 bases). The CDR3 has 14 residues. The V and J ends lost 3 bases and 5 bases respectively, with 10 bases between them. Written as DNA, the CDR3 is TGTGCCAGCAGTTTGGGGACAATGAATGAAAAACTGTTTTTT. It codes for CASSLGTMNEKLFF.

Ten or more counts support this clonotype. The CDR3 DNA reads as TGTGCCAGCAGCTTAGCACCGGGGTACGGTGGAAACACCATATATTTT. Protein sequence: CASSLAPGYGGNTIYF. V gene TRBV7-6 combines with J gene TRBJ1-3; D ambiguous. This CDR3 is 16 amino acids long. Trimming shortened V by 0 bases and J by 3 bases, and 12 bases separated the two germline ends. In germline, CDR1 is SGHVS, CDR2 FNYEAQ.

This clonotype was counted at least ten times. V and J are TRBV7-2 and TRBJ2-5; TRBD2 might be the D (6 bases). This CDR3 has 14 amino acids. CDR1 is SGHTA, CDR2 FQGNSA, per germline. The V gene lost 10 bases and the J gene lost 3 bases, with 18 bases spanning the gap. The CDR3 protein is CATERSGGEETQYF. The CDR3 DNA sequence: TGTGCCACCGAACGATCTGGCGGGGAAGAGACCCAGTACTTC.

The sample holds a few counts of this clonotype. This chain connects TRBV2 to TRBJ2-7; D might be TRBD2 (5 bases). Trimming took off 7 bases at V and 9 bases at J, with 19 bases between the two ends. Per germline, CDR1 SNHLY and CDR2 FYNNEI. The CDR3 length is 13 residues. The CDR3 DNA reads as TGTGCCAGCACCACAGAAGAGACGGCGGGGCAGTACTTC. Encoded protein: CASTTEETAGQYF.

This clonotype was seen many times. This rearrangement joins TRBV12-3 or TRBV12-4 to TRBJ2-2; perhaps D is TRBD1 or TRBD2 (6 bases each). The CDR3 covers 20 residues. Trimming cost V 6 bases and J 2 bases, with 28 bases left between them. CDR3 region: CASSAQIPGGGHGNTGELFF. The CDR3 coding sequence is TGTGCCAGCAGCGCCCAGATTCCAGGTGGGGGGCATGGTAACACCGGGGAGCTGTTTTTT.

The rearrangement uses TRBV6-6 and TRBJ1-3; D may be TRBD1 (5 bases). CDR1 MNHNY and CDR2 SVGAGI come from the germline V gene (reference sequence). CDR3 length: 15 amino acids. The V and J ends lost 3 bases and 2 bases respectively, with 11 bases between them. CDR3 nucleotides: TGTGCCAGCAGTTATGCAGGGAGGGCTGGAAACACCATATATTTT. Translation gives CASSYAGRAGNTIYF.

The CDR3 protein is CASSLVIGRNTEAFF. In DNA form, the CDR3 reads TGTGCCAGCAGCTTAGTAATTGGACGGAACACTGAAGCTTTCTTT. The V call is TRBV7-9, the J call TRBJ1-1; no definite D call. The CDR3 has 15 amino acids. CDR1 and CDR2 (germline): SEHNR, FQNEAQ (reference sequence). V shed 1 base and J shed 1 base, with 10 bases lying between them.